This TCR beta chain is from a study of cytomegalovirus exposure and HLA in healthy donors. The PCR made use of 60 Vbeta and 13 Jbeta primers. Profiled with immunoSEQ multiplex PCR; TCRdb holds only in-frame clones, not every one. Of about 200,000 clones in the sample, around 88% are singletons; the top ten hold approximately 1.6%. The sequenced sample consisted of PBMCs. This sequence originates from a man aged 40-49 years in good health and CMV-seropositive.

The DNA for the CDR3 is TGTGCCAGCTTAGCGGGAGGATCCTACAATGAGCAGTTCTTC. Translating it yields CASLAGGSYNEQFF. The V call is TRBV2, the J call TRBJ2-1, with 10 bases lining up with TRBD2. The CDR3 length is 14 residues. Germline assignment: CDR1 SNHLY and CDR2 FYNNEI. V dropped 8 bases and J dropped 1; count of bases not matched to a gene: 2.